This is a list of T cell receptor beta chains from one sample in a study of metastatic and nonmetastatic thyroid tumors. TCRdb ran MiXCR on the PCR reads. The repertoire holds 5,000 to 8,000 clones, with approximately 32% as singletons. The specimen was adjacent normal tissue. The receptors here all came from a female donor with papillary thyroid cancer or a benign thyroid nodule (not recorded which). Some clones in this sample may be carry-over from other donors' samples. Both conserved end residues are part of each CDR3. The order of the fields is CDR3 length, D gene, V gene, J gene, clone size, CDR3 protein, CDR3 DNA. The D gene is left open where the match is weak. Clone sizes are given selectively: once, few, many, or a class where the clone is expanded.

len: 15
d_gene: TRBD1
v_gene: TRBV20-1
j_gene: TRBJ1-2
abundance: few
CDR3aa: CSASGTARLGYGYTF
CDR3nt: TGCAGTGCTAGCGGGACAGCCCGACTAGGCTATGGCTACACCTTC

len: 14
d_gene: -
v_gene: TRBV18
j_gene: TRBJ2-7
abundance: -
CDR3aa: CASSLGGGGHEQYF
CDR3nt: TGTGCCAGCTCCCTCGGTGGAGGGGGCCACGAGCAGTACTTC

len: 14
d_gene: -
v_gene: TRBV28
j_gene: TRBJ2-7
abundance: -
CDR3aa: CASSLPSGLREQYF
CDR3nt: TGTGCCAGCAGTTTACCTAGTGGGCTAAGGGAGCAGTACTTC

len: 15
d_gene: -
v_gene: TRBV30
j_gene: TRBJ1-5
abundance: -
CDR3aa: CAWSVLAYPEQPQHF
CDR3nt: TGTGCCTGGAGTGTACTTGCCTACCCCGAGCAGCCCCAGCATTTT

len: 15
d_gene: -
v_gene: TRBV6-2/TRBV6-3
j_gene: TRBJ1-5
abundance: few
CDR3aa: CASSPAGTGNQPQHF
CDR3nt: TGTGCCAGCAGCCCCGCGGGGACGGGCAATCAGCCCCAGCATTTT

len: 17
d_gene: -
v_gene: TRBV20-1
j_gene: TRBJ1-5
abundance: -
CDR3aa: CSATLSGHTYSNQPQHF
CDR3nt: TGCAGTGCTACTTTATCCGGACACACCTATAGCAATCAGCCCCAGCATTTT

len: 13
d_gene: TRBD1
v_gene: TRBV2
j_gene: TRBJ2-7
abundance: large
CDR3aa: CASKGTGVYAQYF
CDR3nt: TGTGCCAGCAAAGGGACAGGGGTGTACGCGCAGTACTTC

len: 14
d_gene: TRBD1
v_gene: TRBV6-1
j_gene: TRBJ2-7
abundance: few
CDR3aa: CASRFPGQSYEQYF
CDR3nt: TGTGCCAGCAGATTTCCGGGACAGTCTTACGAGCAGTACTTC

len: 15
d_gene: -
v_gene: TRBV7-2
j_gene: TRBJ2-2
abundance: -
CDR3aa: CASSPRDSGTGELFF
CDR3nt: TGTGCCAGCAGCCCGAGGGACTCCGGCACCGGGGAGCTGTTTTTT

len: 13
d_gene: -
v_gene: TRBV19
j_gene: TRBJ1-6
abundance: few
CDR3aa: CASRRHGDSPLHF
CDR3nt: TGTGCCAGTAGGAGGCACGGGGATTCACCCCTCCACTTT

len: 12
d_gene: -
v_gene: TRBV28
j_gene: TRBJ2-7
abundance: -
CDR3aa: CASSFIRGKQYF
CDR3nt: TGTGCCAGCAGTTTTATAAGGGGGAAGCAGTACTTC

len: 13
d_gene: -
v_gene: TRBV6-2/TRBV6-3
j_gene: TRBJ1-1
abundance: few
CDR3aa: CASKGSQSLEAFF
CDR3nt: TGTGCCAGCAAAGGAAGCCAAAGTCTTGAAGCTTTCTTT

len: 14
d_gene: -
v_gene: TRBV7-9
j_gene: TRBJ2-3
abundance: -
CDR3aa: CASRTTGYTDTQYF
CDR3nt: TGTGCCAGCAGAACTACAGGATACACAGATACGCAGTATTTT

len: 16
d_gene: -
v_gene: TRBV9
j_gene: TRBJ2-2
abundance: -
CDR3aa: CASSVLGTVGGGELFF
CDR3nt: TGTGCCAGCAGCGTACTTGGGACAGTGGGGGGCGGGGAGCTGTTTTTT

len: 18
d_gene: TRBD2
v_gene: TRBV7-6
j_gene: TRBJ2-2
abundance: -
CDR3aa: CASSLMGLAEVDTGELFF
CDR3nt: TGTGCCAGCAGCTTAATGGGACTAGCGGAGGTAGACACCGGGGAGCTGTTTTTT

len: 15
d_gene: TRBD1
v_gene: TRBV28
j_gene: TRBJ1-5
abundance: few
CDR3aa: CASRRQGTSNQPQHF
CDR3nt: TGTGCCAGCAGGAGACAGGGGACTAGCAATCAGCCCCAGCATTTT

len: 13
d_gene: TRBD2
v_gene: TRBV30
j_gene: TRBJ2-7
abundance: -
CDR3aa: CAWSELAGREQYF
CDR3nt: TGTGCCTGGAGTGAACTAGCGGGACGCGAGCAGTACTTC

len: 13
d_gene: -
v_gene: TRBV5-1
j_gene: TRBJ2-7
abundance: few
CDR3aa: CASSSPSVDEQYF
CDR3nt: TGCGCCAGCAGTAGCCCCTCCGTGGACGAGCAGTACTTC

len: 12
d_gene: -
v_gene: TRBV20-1
j_gene: TRBJ2-3
abundance: -
CDR3aa: CSARAGTDTQYF
CDR3nt: TGCAGTGCTAGAGCCGGGACAGATACGCAGTATTTT

len: 12
d_gene: -
v_gene: TRBV20-1
j_gene: TRBJ2-7
abundance: once
CDR3aa: CSARRDRREQYF
CDR3nt: TGCAGTGCTAGGAGAGACAGGCGCGAGCAGTACTTC

len: 15
d_gene: TRBD1
v_gene: TRBV19
j_gene: TRBJ2-1
abundance: few
CDR3aa: CASSPGTGPYNEQFF
CDR3nt: TGTGCCAGTAGTCCCGGGACAGGGCCCTACAATGAGCAGTTCTTC

len: 15
d_gene: -
v_gene: TRBV12-3/TRBV12-4
j_gene: TRBJ2-2
abundance: -
CDR3aa: CASSLRGWDTGELFF
CDR3nt: TGTGCCAGCAGTTTACGGGGTTGGGACACCGGGGAGCTGTTTTTT

len: 19
d_gene: TRBD2
v_gene: TRBV7-2
j_gene: TRBJ2-1
abundance: few
CDR3aa: CASSASVGLAGGPKNEQFF
CDR3nt: TGTGCCAGCAGCGCCTCCGTGGGACTAGCGGGAGGGCCTAAAAATGAGCAGTTCTTC

len: 17
d_gene: -
v_gene: TRBV12-3/TRBV12-4
j_gene: TRBJ1-5
abundance: few
CDR3aa: CASSLARGGLGNQPQHF
CDR3nt: TGTGCCAGCAGTTTAGCGCGTGGGGGATTGGGCAATCAGCCCCAGCATTTT

len: 13
d_gene: -
v_gene: TRBV11-2
j_gene: TRBJ2-2
abundance: -
CDR3aa: CASSLPGAGELFF
CDR3nt: TGTGCCAGCAGCTTACCCGGGGCCGGGGAGCTGTTTTTT

len: 14
d_gene: -
v_gene: TRBV2
j_gene: TRBJ2-1
abundance: -
CDR3aa: CASRDGRCVDEQFF
CDR3nt: TGTGCCAGCAGGGATGGACGGTGTGTGGATGAGCAGTTCTTC

len: 16
d_gene: TRBD1
v_gene: TRBV10-1
j_gene: TRBJ2-5
abundance: -
CDR3aa: CASSSSGQGSKETQYF
CDR3nt: TGCGCCAGCAGTTCATCGGGACAGGGATCAAAAGAGACCCAGTACTTC

len: 15
d_gene: -
v_gene: TRBV6-5
j_gene: TRBJ1-1
abundance: few
CDR3aa: CASSYEGLMNTEAFF
CDR3nt: TGTGCCAGCAGTTACGAAGGGCTCATGAACACTGAAGCTTTCTTT

len: 16
d_gene: -
v_gene: TRBV2
j_gene: TRBJ1-5
abundance: few
CDR3aa: CASSEQAAYSNQPQHF
CDR3nt: TGTGCCAGCAGTGAACAGGCAGCCTATAGCAATCAGCCCCAGCATTTT

len: 12
d_gene: -
v_gene: TRBV19
j_gene: TRBJ1-2
abundance: few
CDR3aa: CASSWRNYGYTF
CDR3nt: TGTGCCAGTAGTTGGCGCAACTATGGCTACACCTTC

len: 14
d_gene: TRBD1
v_gene: TRBV5-1
j_gene: TRBJ2-1
abundance: -
CDR3aa: CASSTRTGNNEQFF
CDR3nt: TGCGCCAGCAGCACCCGGACAGGGAACAATGAGCAGTTCTTC

len: 14
d_gene: -
v_gene: TRBV28
j_gene: TRBJ1-1
abundance: -
CDR3aa: CASTPRAGVTEAFF
CDR3nt: TGTGCCAGCACCCCCCGGGCAGGGGTAACTGAAGCTTTCTTT

len: 14
d_gene: -
v_gene: TRBV6-1
j_gene: TRBJ1-4
abundance: few
CDR3aa: CASSEFITNEKLFF
CDR3nt: TGTGCCAGCAGTGAATTTATAACTAATGAAAAACTGTTTTTT

len: 15
d_gene: -
v_gene: TRBV6-1
j_gene: TRBJ1-5
abundance: few
CDR3aa: CASSEQGISNQPQHF
CDR3nt: TGTGCCAGCAGTGAACAGGGTATTAGCAATCAGCCCCAGCATTTT

len: 16
d_gene: -
v_gene: TRBV19
j_gene: TRBJ1-3
abundance: few
CDR3aa: CASSMGVRNSGNTIYF
CDR3nt: TGTGCCAGTAGTATGGGGGTCCGGAACTCTGGAAACACCATATATTTT

len: 13
d_gene: -
v_gene: TRBV7-2
j_gene: TRBJ2-2
abundance: -
CDR3aa: CASSLGQAGELFF
CDR3nt: TGTGCCAGCAGCTTAGGGCAGGCCGGGGAGCTGTTTTTT

len: 15
d_gene: TRBD1
v_gene: TRBV5-4
j_gene: TRBJ1-2
abundance: -
CDR3aa: CASSRTGDTNYGYTF
CDR3nt: TGTGCCAGCAGCAGGACAGGGGATACGAACTATGGCTACACCTTC

len: 11
d_gene: -
v_gene: TRBV2
j_gene: TRBJ2-1
abundance: few
CDR3aa: CASRSGNEQFF
CDR3nt: TGTGCCAGCCGGTCAGGGAATGAGCAGTTCTTC

len: 13
d_gene: TRBD1
v_gene: TRBV20-1
j_gene: TRBJ1-2
abundance: few
CDR3aa: CSATWTGNYGYTF
CDR3nt: TGCAGTGCTACCTGGACAGGAAACTATGGCTACACCTTC

len: 10
d_gene: -
v_gene: TRBV20-1
j_gene: TRBJ2-3
abundance: -
CDR3aa: CSASPDTQYF
CDR3nt: TGCAGTGCTTCACCAGATACGCAGTATTTT

len: 14
d_gene: TRBD1
v_gene: TRBV2
j_gene: TRBJ2-5
abundance: few
CDR3aa: CASNEGAIQETQYF
CDR3nt: TGTGCCAGCAACGAGGGGGCTATCCAAGAGACCCAGTACTTC

len: 14
d_gene: -
v_gene: TRBV27
j_gene: TRBJ2-2
abundance: -
CDR3aa: CASSWAANTGELFF
CDR3nt: TGTGCCAGCAGTTGGGCAGCCAACACCGGGGAGCTGTTTTTT

len: 15
d_gene: -
v_gene: TRBV5-1
j_gene: TRBJ2-7
abundance: -
CDR3aa: CASSTNLGQSYEQYF
CDR3nt: TGCGCCAGCAGCACTAACCTAGGACAGTCCTACGAGCAGTACTTC

len: 13
d_gene: -
v_gene: TRBV20-1
j_gene: TRBJ2-4
abundance: -
CDR3aa: CSARGTGKNIQYF
CDR3nt: TGCAGTGCTAGGGGTACAGGCAAAAACATTCAGTACTTC

len: 15
d_gene: TRBD2
v_gene: TRBV11-3
j_gene: TRBJ2-7
abundance: -
CDR3aa: CASSAGLAGDLEQYF
CDR3nt: TGTGCCAGCAGCGCGGGACTAGCGGGAGATCTCGAGCAGTACTTC

len: 16
d_gene: -
v_gene: TRBV12-3/TRBV12-4
j_gene: TRBJ1-2
abundance: -
CDR3aa: CASSLVTGEVGLGYTF
CDR3nt: TGTGCCAGCAGTTTAGTTACCGGAGAAGTGGGGCTTGGCTACACCTTC

len: 15
d_gene: -
v_gene: TRBV2
j_gene: TRBJ2-7
abundance: few
CDR3aa: CASSDISTDGSEQYF
CDR3nt: TGTGCCAGCAGTGACATCTCGACAGATGGGTCCGAGCAGTACTTC

len: 14
d_gene: TRBD2
v_gene: TRBV28
j_gene: TRBJ2-7
abundance: few
CDR3aa: CASTSLAGVNEQYF
CDR3nt: TGTGCCAGCACCTCCCTAGCGGGGGTTAACGAGCAGTACTTC

len: 14
d_gene: -
v_gene: TRBV6-1
j_gene: TRBJ2-3
abundance: few
CDR3aa: CASKGNLGTDTQYF
CDR3nt: TGTGCCAGCAAAGGGAATTTAGGCACAGATACGCAGTATTTT

len: 14
d_gene: -
v_gene: TRBV6-1
j_gene: TRBJ1-2
abundance: -
CDR3aa: CASSEIGRTAGYTF
CDR3nt: TGTGCCAGCAGTGAAATCGGACGAACCGCGGGCTACACCTTC

len: 15
d_gene: -
v_gene: TRBV20-1
j_gene: TRBJ2-2
abundance: -
CDR3aa: CSARVPSGNTGELFF
CDR3nt: TGCAGTGCTAGAGTACCCAGCGGGAACACCGGGGAGCTGTTTTTT

len: 14
d_gene: TRBD1
v_gene: TRBV19
j_gene: TRBJ1-6
abundance: -
CDR3aa: CASSIDRARSPLHF
CDR3nt: TGTGCCAGTAGTATCGACAGGGCTCGGTCACCCCTCCACTTT